What follows describes a single T cell receptor beta chain. In the original analysis: The assay estimated nucleated cells by amplifying reference gene primers. The assay was immunoSEQ multiplex PCR, and TCRdb's table has in-frame clones only and misses some. Clone size and the V and J calls come from that table; the DNA yielded D and trimming. The profile shows approximately 90,000 clones, around 83% of them singletons. These data are taken from a study of blood T cell repertoires in COVID-19. Study context: Researchers got acute and convalescent COVID-19 samples from the United States, Italy and Spain. In each case, the material was cDNA or gDNA derived from T cells, B-cell-depleted T cells, or PBMCs.

The germline CDR1 and CDR2 sequences are LNHDA and SQIVND (reference sequence). V was clipped by 3 bases and J by 13 bases; unmatched bases: 14. This CDR3 contains 14 residues. Sequences were obtained from peripheral blood. The chain combines TRBV19 with TRBJ2-5, with 7 bases aligning to TRBD2. This receptor was taken from a man aged 55-75 years with acute or convalescent COVID-19. CDR3 protein: CASSISSGASPRYF. The DNA of the CDR3 is TGTGCCAGTAGTATTTCCAGCGGGGCATCCCCGCGGTACTTC.